This TCR beta chain was identified during a study of cytomegalovirus exposure and HLA in healthy donors. Findings of the study overall: Sequencing depth roughly uniform across donors was assumed in presence/absence analyses.

J lost 1 base, V lost 5 bases, and 5 bases had no gene match. The CDR3 contains 15 residues. Germline values: CDR1 SGHTA, CDR2 FQGNSA. This clone has just one count. The antigen is not known. PCR employed 60 Vbeta and 13 Jbeta primers. Repertoires were generated with immunoSEQ multiplex PCR, while TCRdb's copy carries only in-frame clones and drops some. Among over 100,000 clones, around 70% were seen once, and the ten largest hold around 5.4%. The TCR originated in a woman aged 70-85 years in good health and CMV-seropositive. The chain couples TRBV7-2 to TRBJ1-3; 7 bases match TRBD1. Sequencing was carried out using PBMCs. The CDR3: CASSPDRASGNTIYF. The CDR3, as DNA: TGTGCCAGCAGCCCCGACAGGGCATCTGGAAACACCATATATTTT.